This T cell receptor beta chain emerged from a study of a mutant IDH1 vaccine in newly diagnosed glioma. On this clone: Its antigen is unidentified.

Time point indicated: week 11, during vaccination. Vaccination comprised doses that each held 300 ug of mutant IDH1 20-mer peptide, plus topical imiquimod. The repertoire was sequenced with immunoSEQ multiplex PCR; TCRdb's copy has only in-frame clones and lacks some. The profile shows more than 30,000 clones, 90% of them singletons. The TCR was taken from a man between 18 and 29 years old with glioma. The sample consisted of PBMCs, taken from a glioma patient whose treatment included an IDH1 peptide vaccine.

The CDR3, as DNA: TGTGCCAGGCCAGCTGGTTATAGCAATCAGCCCCAGCATTTT. This translates into CARPAGYSNQPQHF. J is TRBJ1-5 and V is TRBV5-4; D is ambiguous. This CDR3 comprises 14 residues. Trimming cost V 8 bases and J 0 bases, with 12 bases left between them. CDR1 SGHNT and CDR2 YYREEE come from the germline V gene (reference sequence).